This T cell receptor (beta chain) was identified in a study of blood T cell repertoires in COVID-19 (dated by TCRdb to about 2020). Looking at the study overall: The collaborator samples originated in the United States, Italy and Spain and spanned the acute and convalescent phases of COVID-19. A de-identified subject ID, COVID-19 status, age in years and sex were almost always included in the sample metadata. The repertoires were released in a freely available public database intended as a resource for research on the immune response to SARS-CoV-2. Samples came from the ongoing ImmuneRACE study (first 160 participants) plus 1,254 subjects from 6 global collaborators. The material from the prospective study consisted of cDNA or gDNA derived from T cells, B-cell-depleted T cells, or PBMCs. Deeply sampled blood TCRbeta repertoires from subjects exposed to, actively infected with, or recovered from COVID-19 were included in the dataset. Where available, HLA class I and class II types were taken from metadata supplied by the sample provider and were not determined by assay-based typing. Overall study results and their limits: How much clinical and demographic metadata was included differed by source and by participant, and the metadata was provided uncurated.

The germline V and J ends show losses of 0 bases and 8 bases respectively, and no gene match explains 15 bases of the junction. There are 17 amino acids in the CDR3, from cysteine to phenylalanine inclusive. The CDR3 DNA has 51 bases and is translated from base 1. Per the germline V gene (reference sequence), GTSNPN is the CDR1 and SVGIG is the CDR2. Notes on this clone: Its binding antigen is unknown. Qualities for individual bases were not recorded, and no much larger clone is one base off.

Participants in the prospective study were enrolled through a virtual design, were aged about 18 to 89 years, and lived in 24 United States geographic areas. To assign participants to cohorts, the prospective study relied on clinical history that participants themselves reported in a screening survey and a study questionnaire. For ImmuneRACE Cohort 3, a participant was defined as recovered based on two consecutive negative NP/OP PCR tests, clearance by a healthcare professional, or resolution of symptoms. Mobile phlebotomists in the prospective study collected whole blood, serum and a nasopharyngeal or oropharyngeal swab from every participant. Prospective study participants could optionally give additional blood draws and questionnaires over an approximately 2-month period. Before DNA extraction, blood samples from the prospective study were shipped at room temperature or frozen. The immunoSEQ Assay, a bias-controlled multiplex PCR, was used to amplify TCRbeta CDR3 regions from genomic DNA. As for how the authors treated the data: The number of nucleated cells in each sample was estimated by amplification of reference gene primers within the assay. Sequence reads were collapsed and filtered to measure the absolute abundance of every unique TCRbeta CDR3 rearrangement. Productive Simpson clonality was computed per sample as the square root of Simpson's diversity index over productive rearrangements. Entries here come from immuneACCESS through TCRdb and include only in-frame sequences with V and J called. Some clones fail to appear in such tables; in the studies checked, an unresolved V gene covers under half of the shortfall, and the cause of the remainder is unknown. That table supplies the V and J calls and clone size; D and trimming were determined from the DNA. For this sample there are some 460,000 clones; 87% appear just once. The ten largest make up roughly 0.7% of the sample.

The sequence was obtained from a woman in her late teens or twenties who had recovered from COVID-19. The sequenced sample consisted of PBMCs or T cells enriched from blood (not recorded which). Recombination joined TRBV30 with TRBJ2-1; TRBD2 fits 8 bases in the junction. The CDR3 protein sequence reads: CAWSVGRSGGPWDEQFF. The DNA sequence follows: TGTGCCTGGAGTGTAGGCAGGAGCGGGGGCCCCTGGGATGAGCAGTTCTTC.